One and the same sample provided the 18 T cell receptor beta chains below, sequenced in a study of beta chain features in type 1 diabetes. Every isolated RNA sample was fully reverse transcribed, so sequencing captured expressed TCRB transcripts. Assay: immunoSEQ multiplex PCR; the TCRdb copy retains only in-frame clones and omits some. Counted here are roughly 500,000 clones, about an eighth occurring once; the ten biggest clones make up less than 0.06%. Material: naive CD4+ T cells from blood. The origin of the receptors is a woman aged 18-35 years in good health.

This clone has just a few counts. Other DNA sequences in this sample translate to the same CDR3. The rearrangement links TRBV7-3 to TRBJ2-2, with D unresolved. The CDR3 spans 12 residues. Trimming pared 5 bases from V and 4 bases from J, leaving 5 bases between. The germline V gene encodes CDR1 SGHTA and CDR2 FQGTGA. CDR3 amino acids: CASSLPTGELFF. DNA of the CDR3: TGTGCCAGCAGCCTCCCCACCGGGGAGCTGTTTTTT. Full variable domain (missing parts from reference TRBV7-3 and TRBJ2-2): GAGVSQTPSNKVTEKGKYVELRCDPISGHTALYWYRQSLGQGPEFLIYFQGTGAADDSGLPNDRFFAVRPEGSVSTLKIQRTERGDSAVYLCASSLPTGELFFGEGSRLTVL.

The chain links TRBV18 to TRBJ2-1; the D gene is possibly TRBD2 (5 bases). With 3 bases removed from V and 5 bases from J, the gap between germline ends came to 20 bases. The CDR3 extends over 17 amino acids. In germline, CDR1 is KGHSH, CDR2 LQKENI. CDR3 loop: CASSPGIGSQRNNEQFF. The DNA for the CDR3 is TGTGCCAGCTCACCTGGGATTGGGAGTCAAAGGAACAATGAGCAGTTCTTC.

This clone has more than one count but fewer than ten. The chain recombines TRBV7-2 with TRBJ1-1; D unclear. Germline V CDR1 and CDR2: SGHTA, FQGNSA. The germline V and J ends were trimmed by 3 bases and 4 bases, with 15 bases remaining between them. The CDR3 contains 15 residues. DNA of the CDR3: TGTGCCAGCAGCTTTCGCCGACGGGAACCCACTGAAGCTTTCTTT. Its protein product is CASSFRRREPTEAFF.

The chain combines TRBV9 with TRBJ2-5; the D gene could be TRBD1 or TRBD2 (5 bases each). The V and J ends lost 4 bases and 2 bases respectively, with 18 bases between them. Per the germline V gene, CDR1 is SGDLS and CDR2 is YYNGEE. This CDR3 region has 16 residues. The CDR3 nucleotides read TGTGCCAGCAGCCCACGCAGGGCTAGCCCGCAAGAGACCCAGTACTTC. This gives the protein CASSPRRASPQETQYF.

The rearrangement uses TRBV9 and TRBJ2-5; no clear D gene. Per germline, CDR1 SGDLS and CDR2 YYNGEE. V gave up 0 bases and J gave up 2 bases, with 11 bases separating them. This CDR3 is 15 amino acids long. This CDR3 reads CASSVDATRQETQYF. In DNA, the CDR3 is TGTGCCAGCAGCGTAGACGCAACCCGGCAAGAGACCCAGTACTTC. Full variable domain (outside the CDR3, taken from reference TRBV9 and TRBJ2-5): DSGVTQTPKHLITATGQRVTLRCSPRSGDLSVYWYQQSLDQGLQFLIQYYNGEERAKGNILERFSAQQFPDLHSELNLSSLELGDSALYFCASSVDATRQETQYFGPGTRLLVL.

Only a few counts were recorded for this clone. This chain links TRBV7-2 with TRBJ2-1; TRBD2 is a possible D gene (6 bases). Germline V gene data show CDR1 as SGHTA and CDR2 as FQGNSA. CDR3 length: 15 amino acids. With 2 bases removed from V and 4 bases from J, the gap between germline ends came to 12 bases. As DNA, the CDR3 is TGTGCCAGCAGCTTATTGGGACTTCTTTACAATGAGCAGTTCTTC. It is translated as CASSLLGLLYNEQFF.

This clone was observed a few times. The chain combines TRBV7-9 with TRBJ2-7, with 8 nucleotides matching TRBD1. The length of the CDR3 is 17 residues. Germline V CDR1 and CDR2: SEHNR, FQNEAQ (reference sequence). J was trimmed by 0 bases and V by 0 bases; bases with no gene match: 7. The CDR3 DNA is TGTGCCAGCAGCTTAGCGCTGATGGACAGGGACTCCTACGAGCAGTACTTC. It translates to CASSLALMDRDSYEQYF. Full variable domain (rest looked up from reference TRBV7-9 and TRBJ2-7): DTGVSQNPRHKITKRGQNVTFRCDPISEHNRLYWYRQTLGQGPEFLTYFQNEAQLEKSRLLSDRFSAERPKGSFSTLEIQRTEQGDSAMYLCASSLALMDRDSYEQYFGPGTRLTVT.

The rearrangement uses TRBV30 and TRBJ1-4; the match to TRBD1 covers 8 bases. Germline V gives CDR1 GTSNPN, CDR2 SVGIG (reference sequence). This CDR3 has 14 amino acids. With V trimmed by 1 base and J by 7 bases, 5 bases remained unmatched. The CDR3 spells CAWSGTGSGEKLFF. The DNA for the CDR3 is TGTGCCTGGAGTGGGACAGGGTCGGGTGAAAAACTGTTTTTT.

This clone has a handful of counts. The V gene is TRBV15, the J gene TRBJ1-5; the D is unclear. Trimming shortened V by 4 bases and J by 1 base, and 11 bases separated the two germline ends. In germline, CDR1 is LNHNV, CDR2 YYDKDF (reference sequence). The CDR3 extends over 15 amino acids. Written as DNA, the CDR3 is TGTGCCACCAGCACCCGCGGGTTGAGCAATCAGCCCCAGCATTTT. Its translation: CATSTRGLSNQPQHF.

J is TRBJ2-5 and V is TRBV7-2; tentative D call: TRBD1 (6 bases). The CDR3 consists of 15 residues. The germline gives CDR1 SGHTA, CDR2 FQGNSA. V dropped 7 bases and J dropped 5 bases, with 20 bases sitting between them. The CDR3 spells CASTSVVGGRETQYF. CDR3 in DNA: TGTGCCAGCACCTCTGTCGTTGGGGGCCGGGAGACCCAGTACTTC.

The rearrangement links TRBV6-5 to TRBJ2-1, with 8 nucleotides matching TRBD2. The V gene end was trimmed by 7 bases and the J gene end by 7 bases; junction bases not matched to a gene: 9. This CDR3 comprises 14 residues. CDR1 is MNHEY, CDR2 SVGAGI, per germline. This chain's CDR3 is CASTRQREWNEQFF. The DNA of the CDR3 is TGTGCCAGCACCAGACAGCGGGAGTGGAATGAGCAGTTCTTC.

This sequence joins TRBV2 and TRBJ2-3; D call uncertain. The V gene lost 4 bases and the J gene lost 2 bases, with 7 bases spanning the gap. The CDR3 contains 13 residues. The germline CDR1 and CDR2 sequences are SNHLY and FYNNEI. The CDR3 is CASSVDLTDTQYF. CDR3 coding DNA: TGTGCCAGCAGTGTCGACCTCACAGATACGCAGTATTTT.

Only a few counts were recorded for this clone. The J gene is TRBJ2-7, the V gene TRBV7-2; D remains ambiguous. The CDR3 consists of 15 residues. Trimming took off 0 bases at V and 4 bases at J, with 13 bases between the two ends. Germline-derived CDR1 and CDR2 are SGHTA and FQGNSA. As DNA, the CDR3 is TGTGCCAGCAGCTTAGCGCGCTATGGCGGATACGAGCAGTACTTC. Residues: CASSLARYGGYEQYF.

V gene TRBV7-9 combines with J gene TRBJ2-7; D is possibly TRBD1 (5 bases). Between the trimmed V and J ends, which lost 0 bases and 5 bases, there was a span of 11 bases. The CDR3 extends over 14 amino acids. CDR1 SEHNR and CDR2 FQNEAQ come from the germline V gene (reference sequence). The CDR3 DNA follows: TGTGCCAGCAGCTTAGCGGGAACAGGCCACGAGCAGTACTTC. Translating gives CASSLAGTGHEQYF.

This chain links TRBV4-1 with TRBJ2-7; possible D gene TRBD1, 6 bases. Germline CDR1 MGHRA, CDR2 YSYEKL. CDR3 length: 13 amino acids. Trimming shortened V by 5 bases and J by 2 bases, and 10 bases separated the two germline ends. In nucleotides, the CDR3 is TGCGCCAGCAGCGCCGGACAGACCTACGAGCAGTACGTC. The encoded protein is CASSAGQTYEQYV.

The V gene is TRBV5-1, the J gene TRBJ2-5; D may be TRBD2 (6 bases). Trimming cost V 5 bases and J 5 bases, with 16 bases left between them. Germline loops: CDR1 SGHRS, CDR2 YFSETQ. This CDR3 is built from 14 residues. The CDR3 sequence: CASSSGLGVETQYF. The CDR3 nucleotides are TGCGCCAGCAGTTCGGGACTGGGGGTTGAGACCCAGTACTTC. Using reference TRBV5-1 and TRBJ2-5 for the parts outside the CDR3, the full variable domain is KAGVTQTPRYLIKTRGQQVTLSCSPISGHRSVSWYQQTPGQGLQFLFEYFSETQRNKGNFPGRFSGRQFSNSRSEMNVSTLELGDSALYLCASSSGLGVETQYFGPGTRLLVL.

This clone came up a few times. Other DNA sequences within the sample encode an identical CDR3. The chain combines TRBV7-2 with TRBJ2-5; D unclear. Trimming stripped 2 bases from V and 4 bases from J, with 5 bases between. Per the germline V gene, CDR1 is SGHTA and CDR2 is FQGNSA. This CDR3 region has 12 residues. CDR3 amino acids: CASSLLRETQYF. The CDR3 nucleotides are TGTGCCAGCAGCTTACTTCGAGAGACCCAGTACTTC.

The rearrangement uses TRBV2 and TRBJ1-2; D gene unclear. Per the germline V gene, CDR1 is SNHLY and CDR2 is FYNNEI. CDR3 length: 13 residues. The germline V and J ends were trimmed by 3 bases and 7 bases, with 12 bases remaining between them. Here the CDR3 DNA reads TGTGCCAGCAGTGATGGAGTTGGGTTTGGCTACACCTTC. Amino acid sequence: CASSDGVGFGYTF. The full variable domain, its missing parts supplied by reference TRBV2 and TRBJ1-2, is EPEVTQTPSHQVTQMGQEVILRCVPISNHLYFYWYRQILGQKVEFLVSFYNNEISEKSEIFDDQFSVERPDGSNFTLKIRSTKLEDSAMYFCASSDGVGFGYTFGSGTRLTVV.